This TCR beta chain was retrieved from a study of molecular identifiers for immune sequencing clone quantification. One entry per CDR3 protein, called by TCRdb with MiXCR from the PCR reads. Counted here are about 35,000 distinct CDR3 sequences, approximately 18% occurring once; the ten biggest clones make up roughly 6.6%. The sequenced sample was naive CD8+ T cells from blood, with Jurkat cell RNA spiked in. Indicated subset: FACS-sorted CD8+CD4-CCR7+CD45RA+ naive T cells. The clonotype originates from a human donor in good health. Some libraries in this study had Jurkat cell RNA spiked in.

This CDR3 reads CASSIEDGARGGYTF. In DNA form, the CDR3 reads TGTGCCAGTAGTATAGAGGACGGCGCCCGAGGTGGCTACACCTTC. This chain joins TRBV19 and TRBJ1-2; D is ambiguous. V lost 0 bases to trimming and J lost 7 bases, with 15 bases between them. The CDR3 covers 15 residues. Germline loops: CDR1 LNHDA, CDR2 SQIVND (reference sequence).